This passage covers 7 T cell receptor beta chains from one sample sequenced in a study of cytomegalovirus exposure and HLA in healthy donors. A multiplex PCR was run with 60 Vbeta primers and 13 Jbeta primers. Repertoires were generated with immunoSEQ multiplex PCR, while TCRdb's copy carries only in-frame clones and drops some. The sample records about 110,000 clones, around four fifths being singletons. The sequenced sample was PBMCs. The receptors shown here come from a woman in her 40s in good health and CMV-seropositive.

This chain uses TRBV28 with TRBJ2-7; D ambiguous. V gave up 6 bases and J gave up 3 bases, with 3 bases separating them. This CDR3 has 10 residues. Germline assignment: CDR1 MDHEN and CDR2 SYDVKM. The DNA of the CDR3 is TGTGCCAGCAGCCTCTACGAGCAGTACTTC. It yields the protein CASSLYEQYF.

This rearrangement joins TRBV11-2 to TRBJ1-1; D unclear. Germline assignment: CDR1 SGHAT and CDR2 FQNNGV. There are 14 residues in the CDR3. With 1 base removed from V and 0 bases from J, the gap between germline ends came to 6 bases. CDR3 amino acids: CASSLVGMNTEAFF. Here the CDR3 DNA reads TGTGCCAGCAGCTTAGTGGGCATGAACACTGAAGCTTTCTTT.

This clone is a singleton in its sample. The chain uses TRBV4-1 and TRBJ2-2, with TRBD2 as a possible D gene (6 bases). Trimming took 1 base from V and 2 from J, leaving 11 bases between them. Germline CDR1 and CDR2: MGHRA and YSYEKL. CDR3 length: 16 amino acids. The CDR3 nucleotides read TGCGCCAGCAGCCAAGGTGTAGCGGTAAACACCGGGGAGCTGTTTTTT. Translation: CASSQGVAVNTGELFF.

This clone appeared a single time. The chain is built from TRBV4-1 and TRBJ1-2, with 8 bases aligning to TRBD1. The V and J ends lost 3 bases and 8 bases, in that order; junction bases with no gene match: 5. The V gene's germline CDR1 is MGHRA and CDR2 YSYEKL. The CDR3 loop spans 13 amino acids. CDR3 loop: CASSQDRVEGYTF. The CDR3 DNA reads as TGCGCCAGCAGCCAGGACAGGGTAGAAGGCTACACCTTC.

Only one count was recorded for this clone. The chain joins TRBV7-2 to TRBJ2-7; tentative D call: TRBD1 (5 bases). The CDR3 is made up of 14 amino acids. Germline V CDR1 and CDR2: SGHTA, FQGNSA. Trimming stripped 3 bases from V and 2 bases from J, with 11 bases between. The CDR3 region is CASSFGARAYEQYF. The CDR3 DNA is TGTGCCAGCAGCTTTGGGGCACGAGCCTACGAGCAGTACTTC.

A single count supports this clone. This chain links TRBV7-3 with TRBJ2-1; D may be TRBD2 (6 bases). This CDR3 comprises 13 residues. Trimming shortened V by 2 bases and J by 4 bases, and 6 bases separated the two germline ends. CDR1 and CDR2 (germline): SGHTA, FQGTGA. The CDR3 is CASSLGTYNEQFF. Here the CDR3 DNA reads TGTGCCAGCAGCTTAGGGACTTACAATGAGCAGTTCTTC.

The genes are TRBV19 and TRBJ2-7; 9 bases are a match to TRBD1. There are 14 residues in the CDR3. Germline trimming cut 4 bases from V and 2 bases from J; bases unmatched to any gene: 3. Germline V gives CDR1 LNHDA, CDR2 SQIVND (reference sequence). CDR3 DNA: TGTGCCAGTAGTACTGGACAGGGGACCTACGAGCAGTACTTC. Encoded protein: CASSTGQGTYEQYF.